The clone carrying this T cell receptor (beta chain) appeared many times. The antigen is unknown. Germline V gene data show CDR1 as MGHRA and CDR2 as YSYEKL. CDR3 size: 17 residues. The V segment lost 4 bases and the J segment 8 bases; nucleotides outside the gene matches: 14. The source of the sample is a study of tumor and adjacent non-tumor tissue in lung cancer. TCRbeta libraries were built with three rounds of nested PCR, modified from ARM-PCR. TCRdb reprocessed the multiplex PCR reads with MiXCR, giving one entry per CDR3 protein. The table lists tens of thousands of distinct CDR3 sequences, roughly 60% of them singletons. General observations from the study: In normal lung, the top 100 clones were significantly more dominant than in tumor. Tumor tissue had significantly higher TCR diversity than normal lung.

No cell sorting was done before RNA was extracted from the tissue. The normal lung tissue was taken more than 3 cm from the tumor edge. Donors were chemotherapy-naive, newly diagnosed lung cancer surgical patients in China, August–November 2014. Sequencing used distant non-tumor lung tissue. This TCR derives from a woman in her thirties or forties with non-small cell lung cancer. The chain links TRBV4-1 to TRBJ1-6, with 7 bases aligning to TRBD1. CDR3 nucleotide sequence: TGCGCCAGCAGCCTGCGCCAGGGGGGGGTTGGTGATTCACCCCTCCACTTT. Translating it yields CASSLRQGGVGDSPLHF.